The next 25 T cell receptor beta chains were all read from a single sample in a study of blood T cell repertoires in COVID-19 (dated by TCRdb to about 2020). Libraries were prepared through the immunoSEQ multiplex PCR assay. Held by TCRdb, this immuneACCESS table contains in-frame sequences only and omits some clones. Under half of the omission traces to an unresolved V gene where checked; the cause of the rest is unknown. This sample holds about 350,000 clones; around nine tenths were observed only once. The top ten constitute 7% to 8% of the sample. The sample consisted of peripheral blood. These receptor sequences come from a woman in her sixties or seventies with COVID-19, enrolled during active disease.

The chain recombines TRBV30 with TRBJ1-2; TRBD1 agrees at 7 bases. Unmatched junction bases numbered 14, after V lost 5 bases and J lost 8 bases. Germline V lookup: CDR1 GTSNPN, CDR2 SVGIG (reference sequence). This CDR3 is 14 amino acids long. This CDR3 is CAWRRQGRVEGYTF. CDR3 in DNA: TGTGCCTGGCGCCGACAGGGACGAGTTGAGGGCTACACCTTC.

Remarks on this clone: This sample also contains other DNA sequences that code for the same CDR3. This chain connects TRBV7-9 to TRBJ1-5; D uncertain. From germline, CDR1 is SEHNR and CDR2 FQNEAQ (reference sequence). Trimming left V 3 bases short and J 2 bases short, with 2 bases between. The CDR3 is made up of 12 amino acids. CDR3 bases: TGTGCCAGCAGCTTCGGCAATCAGCCCCAGCATTTT. As protein: CASSFGNQPQHF.

The V and J genes are TRBV12-3 or TRBV12-4 and TRBJ1-5; perhaps TRBD1 as D (6 bases). This CDR3 has 13 residues. Trimming shortened V by 6 bases and J by 7 bases, and 13 bases separated the two germline ends. The CDR3 sequence: CASRATGFQPQHF. The CDR3 nucleotides read TGTGCCAGCAGAGCCACAGGGTTCCAGCCCCAGCATTTT.

This chain connects TRBV6-4 to TRBJ1-2; 7 bases align to TRBD1. This CDR3 region has 16 residues. CDR1 MRHNA and CDR2 SNTAGT come from the germline V gene. The V segment lost 4 bases and the J segment 5 bases; nucleotides outside the gene matches: 13. CDR3 DNA sequence: TGTGCCAGCAGTGGCCTAGGGGGCCTGTCCCTTTATGGCTACACCTTC. It specifies CASSGLGGLSLYGYTF.

DNA for the CDR3: TGTGCCAGCATCTCAGGAGGGACCCCTGGAAATCTGTTCTTC. Its translation is CASISGGTPGNLFF. The rearrangement joins TRBV28 to TRBJ2-1; weak D call: TRBD2 (6 bases). Germline values: CDR1 MDHEN, CDR2 SYDVKM. This CDR3 is built from 14 residues. Trimming removed 7 bases from V and 15 bases from J, with 25 bases in between.

The V gene is TRBV18, the J gene TRBJ1-4, with a possible D match to TRBD1 (5 bases). CDR3 length equals 14 residues. V lost 2 bases, J lost 6 bases, and 10 bases lay in between. CDR1 and CDR2 from the germline V gene are KGHSH and LQKENI. The CDR3 reads CASSPFAGDEKLFF. CDR3 nucleotides: TGTGCCAGCTCACCATTCGCGGGGGATGAAAAACTGTTTTTT. Full variable domain (rest looked up from reference TRBV18 and TRBJ1-4): NAGVMQNPRHLVRRRGQEARLRCSPMKGHSHVYWYRQLPEEGLKFMVYLQKENIIDESGMPKERFSAEFPKEGPSILRIQQVVRGDSAAYFCASSPFAGDEKLFFGSGTQLSVL.

This clone was observed a few times. The V call is TRBV5-8, the J call TRBJ1-5; 9 bases are a match to TRBD1. This CDR3 is 16 amino acids long. Germline V gene sequence: CDR1 SGHTS, CDR2 YDEGEE. Trimming took 7 bases from V and 11 from J; bases not matched to a gene: 19. The DNA of the CDR3 is TGTGCCAGCTATCTGAGGGGGGGACAGGGAAAATCAGCCCAGCATTTT. It encodes CASYLRGGQGKSAQHF.

The CDR3 loop reads CASGDRTNTEAFF. The DNA for the CDR3 is TGTGCCAGTGGGGACAGGACGAACACTGAAGCTTTCTTT. The gene calls are TRBV14 and TRBJ1-1; 8 bases are a match to TRBD1. Germline CDR1 SGHDN, CDR2 FVKESK. V gave up 9 bases and J gave up 1 base; unmatched junction bases: 4. This CDR3 spans 13 amino acids.

V usage is TRBV29-1 and J usage is TRBJ1-2; 7 bases match TRBD1. This CDR3 spans 14 amino acids. The V gene's germline CDR1 is SQVTM and CDR2 ANQGSEA. The trim removed 2 bases at V and 4 bases at J, leaving 7 bases unmatched. In DNA, the CDR3 is TGCAGCGTTGAAAAAGGGGACAGTGTCTATGGCTACACCTTC. It is translated as CSVEKGDSVYGYTF.

The rearrangement joins TRBV18 to TRBJ2-5; D perhaps matches TRBD1 (5 bases). The CDR3 runs to 15 residues. V was cut by 2 bases and J by 4 bases, with 14 bases left in between. The germline V gene has CDR1 KGHSH and CDR2 LQKENI. The CDR3 here is CASSPTGYIGETQYF. The CDR3 nucleotides are TGTGCCAGCTCACCAACAGGCTATATCGGAGAGACCCAGTACTTC.

CDR3 coding DNA: TGTGCCAGCAGCTTAGATGTCCCGGGGACAGGGGTTGGCTACACCTTC. This sequence encodes CASSLDVPGTGVGYTF. V and J are TRBV11-2 and TRBJ1-2; TRBD1 matches at 10 bases. CDR3 size: 16 residues. Germline CDR1 reads SGHAT; CDR2 reads FQNNGV. After removal of 0 bases from V and 7 bases from J, the junction contained 8 bases not matched to a gene.

A remark on this clone: This sample includes further DNA sequences coding for the same CDR3. The V gene is TRBV6-2 or TRBV6-3, the J gene TRBJ1-1; 11 bases match TRBD1. The germline V gene encodes CDR1 MNHEY and CDR2 SVGEGT. With 6 bases clipped from V and 9 bases from J, the junction kept 6 bases outside the gene matches. This CDR3 has 13 residues. The CDR3 region has the DNA TGTGCCAGCAGCTCCGGGACAGGGGGTAAAGCTTTCTTT. This encodes CASSSGTGGKAFF.

The gene calls are TRBV14 and TRBJ1-2; 9 bases map to TRBD1. With V trimmed by 1 base and J by 6 bases, 6 bases remained unmatched. This CDR3 is 15 amino acids long. Per the germline V gene, CDR1 is SGHDN and CDR2 is FVKESK. DNA for the CDR3: TGTGCCAGCAGCCAAGGACAGGGGGATGGGCATGGCTACACCTTC. This codes for CASSQGQGDGHGYTF.

CDR3 region: CASSLARTGIYGYTF. In nucleotides, the CDR3 is TGTGCCAGCAGCTTAGCGAGGACAGGGATCTATGGCTACACCTTC. The genes are TRBV7-9 and TRBJ1-2; TRBD1 matches at 8 bases. The CDR3 sequence is 15 residues long. Germline lookup yields CDR1 SEHNR and CDR2 FQNEAQ (reference sequence). V dropped 0 bases and J dropped 4; count of bases not matched to a gene: 4.

The chain recombines TRBV5-1 with TRBJ1-5; 7 bases are a match to TRBD1. Germline V gene sequence: CDR1 SGHRS, CDR2 YFSETQ. V was pared by 1 base and J by 5 bases, with 3 bases of the junction left unmatched. This CDR3 region has 14 residues. CDR3 sequence (DNA): TGCGCCAGCAGCTTGAGCAGGGGGGATCAGCCCCAGCATTTT. As protein: CASSLSRGDQPQHF.

The chain has TRBV18 and TRBJ2-3, with TRBD2 matching over 12 bases. Germline V lookup: CDR1 KGHSH, CDR2 LQKENI. V was pared by 3 bases and J by 7 bases, with 5 bases of the junction left unmatched. CDR3 length: 15 residues. CDR3 sequence (DNA): TGTGCCAGCTCACCGCCGACTAGCGGGGGTTATACGCAGTATTTT. This sequence encodes CASSPPTSGGYTQYF.

The V and J genes are TRBV4-2 and TRBJ2-1; the match to TRBD2 covers 8 bases. CDR3 length: 16 residues. Germline V gene data show CDR1 as LGHNA and CDR2 as YNFKEQ. The V gene end was trimmed by 1 base and the J gene end by 8 bases; junction bases not matched to a gene: 10. CDR3 amino acids: CASSQGTGGLRHEQFF. The CDR3 region has the DNA TGTGCCAGCAGCCAAGGAACGGGGGGGCTAAGGCATGAGCAGTTCTTC.

The chain couples TRBV19 to TRBJ1-1; D unclear. The CDR3 length is 14 residues. Trimming took off 7 bases at V and 1 base at J, with 13 bases between the two ends. Germline V gives CDR1 LNHDA, CDR2 SQIVND (reference sequence). CDR3 DNA sequence: TGTGCCAGTACCCCCTCCCCCGGGAACACTGAAGCTTTCTTT. Its translation: CASTPSPGNTEAFF. Together with reference TRBV19 and TRBJ1-1, the CDR3 gives the full variable domain: DGGITQSPKYLFRKEGQNVTLSCEQNLNHDAMYWYRQDPGQGLRLIYYSQIVNDFQKGDIAEGYSVSREKKESFPLTVTSAQKNPTAFYLCASTPSPGNTEAFFGQGTRLTVV.

The chain employs TRBV24-1 and TRBJ2-3; 9 bases map to TRBD1. CDR1 is KGHDR, CDR2 SFDVKD, per germline. Losses at the gene ends were 3 bases for V and 3 bases for J; bases not matched to a gene: 6. CDR3 size: 16 residues. The CDR3 sequence is CATSDPGTGLTDTQYF. The CDR3 nucleotides read TGTGCCACCAGTGATCCCGGGACAGGGCTAACAGATACGCAGTATTTT.

With respect to this clone: The same CDR3 arises from other DNA sequences in this sample as well. V is TRBV2 and J is TRBJ1-1; maybe TRBD1 (5 bases). The V gene lost 4 bases and the J gene lost 1 base, with 10 bases spanning the gap. CDR1 and CDR2 (germline): SNHLY, FYNNEI. The CDR3 consists of 14 residues. CDR3 DNA: TGTGCCAGCAGTGTAGGGCAGGGGAACACTGAAGCTTTCTTT. This codes for CASSVGQGNTEAFF.

V gene TRBV7-2 combines with J gene TRBJ1-6; D is ambiguous. The CDR3 runs 16 residues. Trimming cost V 5 bases and J 5 bases, with 16 bases left between them. Per the germline V gene, CDR1 is SGHTA and CDR2 is FQGNSA. The DNA of the CDR3 is TGTGCCAGCAGCCAAACGAGCGTGAGGGATAATTCACCCCTCCACTTT. Encoded protein: CASSQTSVRDNSPLHF.

The chain combines TRBV3-1 (or the pseudogene TRBV3-2) with TRBJ1-1, with D unclear. The CDR3 spans 13 residues. With 2 bases removed from V and 1 base from J, the gap between germline ends came to 5 bases. The germline gives CDR1 LGHDT, CDR2 YNNKEL (reference sequence). The CDR3 nucleotides are TGTGCCAGCAGCCAAAACACGAACACTGAAGCTTTCTTT. Protein sequence: CASSQNTNTEAFF.

A single count supports this clone. The genes are TRBV18 and TRBJ2-7; D possibly corresponds to TRBD1 (6 bases). Per the germline V gene, CDR1 is KGHSH and CDR2 is LQKENI. The length of the CDR3 is 15 residues. V was pared by 2 bases and J by 2 bases, with 13 bases between. Written as DNA, the CDR3 is TGTGCCAGCTCACCAGGACAGCCTACCACCTACGAGCAGTACTTC. Protein: CASSPGQPTTYEQYF.

The rearrangement uses TRBV21-1 and TRBJ1-5. TRBV21-1 is deemed a pseudogene. The CDR3 has 17 residues. CDR3 nucleotide sequence: TGTGCCAGCAGCCCGAGGGCCGGGGGTTCGGGCCATCAGCCCCAGCATTTT. Its protein product is CASSPRAGGSGHQPQHF.

Worth noting for this clone: The sample has other DNA sequences that encode this CDR3 too. The chain links TRBV7-2 to TRBJ1-2; D is possibly TRBD1 (5 bases). The V end was cut by 5 bases, the J end by 8 bases, with 9 bases between. This CDR3 has 11 residues. Looked up from germline, CDR1 is SGHTA and CDR2 is FQGNSA. CDR3 in DNA: TGTGCCAGCAGCCCGGGGGAGGGCTACACCTTC. Protein sequence: CASSPGEGYTF.